This is a list of T cell receptor beta chains from one sample in a study of blood T cell repertoires in COVID-19. Sequencing was performed with immunoSEQ multiplex PCR; in TCRdb, only in-frame clones are kept and a portion is missing. The data show roughly 330,000 clones, with roughly 90% seen just once and approximately 4% held by the top ten. Material: peripheral blood. Every receptor here comes from a woman aged 50 to 65 with active or convalescent COVID-19. CDR3s include the opening cysteine and the closing phenylalanine or tryptophan. D genes are given only for firm matches. A clone size is listed for some rows: how often the clone was seen (once, few, many), or a class if it is expanded.

d_gene: TRBD1; abundance: -; v_gene: TRBV6-5; j_gene: TRBJ2-7; CDR3nt: TGTGCCAGCAGTCAGGGACAGGGGGGGATCTACGAGCAGTACTTC; CDR3aa: CASSQGQGGIYEQYF
d_gene: -; abundance: -; v_gene: TRBV29-1; j_gene: TRBJ1-4; CDR3nt: TGCAGCGTCCGGGTCGGAGAGGGGGTAGGAAAACTGTTTTTT; CDR3aa: CSVRVGEGVGKLFF
d_gene: TRBD1; abundance: -; v_gene: TRBV29-1; j_gene: TRBJ1-1; CDR3nt: TGCAGCGTCCCGGGACAGGGGCTAGAAGCTTTCTTT; CDR3aa: CSVPGQGLEAFF
d_gene: -; abundance: -; v_gene: TRBV5-6; j_gene: TRBJ1-4; CDR3nt: TGTGCCAGCAGCTTGGCCGGAGGGGAAAAACTGTTTTTT; CDR3aa: CASSLAGGEKLFF
d_gene: -; abundance: -; v_gene: TRBV4-1; j_gene: TRBJ1-4; CDR3nt: TGCGCCAGCAGCCAAGGACCCGCGGGGGAAAAACTGTTTTTT; CDR3aa: CASSQGPAGEKLFF
d_gene: -; abundance: -; v_gene: TRBV7-9; j_gene: TRBJ1-6; CDR3nt: TGTGCCAGCACCAAGGCGGGATTGAATAATTCACCCCTCCACTTT; CDR3aa: CASTKAGLNNSPLHF
d_gene: -; abundance: -; v_gene: TRBV2; j_gene: TRBJ1-1; CDR3nt: TGTGCCAGCAGTGAGAGAGCTGGGGCGAACACTGAAGCTTTCTTT; CDR3aa: CASSERAGANTEAFF
d_gene: TRBD1; abundance: -; v_gene: TRBV4-3; j_gene: TRBJ1-6; CDR3nt: TGCGCCAGCAGCCATGAGGACAGGGATAATTCACCCCTCCACTTT; CDR3aa: CASSHEDRDNSPLHF
d_gene: TRBD2; abundance: few; v_gene: TRBV30; j_gene: TRBJ2-5; CDR3nt: TGTGCCTGGAGTGTATCCCGTGGCGGGGGGGCCACTAAGACCCAGTACTTC; CDR3aa: CAWSVSRGGGATKTQYF
d_gene: TRBD2; abundance: once; v_gene: TRBV10-3; j_gene: TRBJ2-5; CDR3nt: TGTGCCATCAGGGATAGCGGGGGGCCTCAAGAGACCCAGTACTTC; CDR3aa: CAIRDSGGPQETQYF
d_gene: -; abundance: -; v_gene: TRBV5-1; j_gene: TRBJ2-6; CDR3nt: TGCGCCAGCAGCTTGGGACAGTCCTCTGGGGCCAACGTCCTGACTTTC; CDR3aa: CASSLGQSSGANVLTF
d_gene: -; abundance: -; v_gene: TRBV30; j_gene: TRBJ1-4; CDR3nt: TGTGCCTGGAGTATGGGCAGCCGAGCAACTAATGAAAAACTGTTTTTT; CDR3aa: CAWSMGSRATNEKLFF
d_gene: TRBD1; abundance: once; v_gene: TRBV12-3/TRBV12-4; j_gene: TRBJ1-1; CDR3nt: TGTGCCAGCAGTTTAATAGGACCAGGGGGAGCTTTCTTT; CDR3aa: CASSLIGPGGAFF
d_gene: TRBD1; abundance: once; v_gene: TRBV19; j_gene: TRBJ1-5; CDR3nt: TGTGCCAGTACCCCGCAGGGGGACCAGCCCCAGCATTTT; CDR3aa: CASTPQGDQPQHF
d_gene: TRBD2; abundance: -; v_gene: TRBV19; j_gene: TRBJ2-7; CDR3nt: TGTGCCAGTAGTATGCACGGCGGGGGGGCGTACGAGCAGTACTTC; CDR3aa: CASSMHGGGAYEQYF
d_gene: -; abundance: -; v_gene: TRBV11-1; j_gene: TRBJ1-1; CDR3nt: TGTGCCAGCAGTGGTACACAGGGCCCCGAAGCTTTCTTT; CDR3aa: CASSGTQGPEAFF
d_gene: TRBD2; abundance: -; v_gene: TRBV28; j_gene: TRBJ2-7; CDR3nt: TGTGCCAGCTCCAGAGGGGCGGGAGGACCCTACGAGCAGTACTTC; CDR3aa: CASSRGAGGPYEQYF
d_gene: TRBD2; abundance: -; v_gene: TRBV28; j_gene: TRBJ2-5; CDR3nt: TGTGCCAGCAGTTTATCACTGGGAGCGGGAGGAGGGGAGACCCAGTACTTC; CDR3aa: CASSLSLGAGGGETQYF
d_gene: TRBD1; abundance: -; v_gene: TRBV9; j_gene: TRBJ1-2; CDR3nt: TGTGCCAGCAGCGTATTGGCAGGGGGCTCCGGTGGCTACACCTTC; CDR3aa: CASSVLAGGSGGYTF
d_gene: TRBD1; abundance: few; v_gene: TRBV10-3; j_gene: TRBJ1-1; CDR3nt: TGTGCCATCAGGAGGGACAGCGGAAACACTGAAGCTTTCTTT; CDR3aa: CAIRRDSGNTEAFF
d_gene: TRBD2; abundance: -; v_gene: TRBV24-1; j_gene: TRBJ2-1; CDR3nt: TGTGCCACCAGTGACACCGGACTAGCGGTATTCTCCTACAATGAGCAGTTCTTC; CDR3aa: CATSDTGLAVFSYNEQFF
d_gene: -; abundance: -; v_gene: TRBV7-3; j_gene: TRBJ1-1; CDR3nt: TGTGCCAGCAGTACAAATAAGAACACTGAAGCTTTCTTT; CDR3aa: CASSTNKNTEAFF
d_gene: TRBD1; abundance: -; v_gene: TRBV19; j_gene: TRBJ1-1; CDR3nt: TGTGCCAGTAACCCGGGACAGGGGAATACTGAAGCTTTCTTT; CDR3aa: CASNPGQGNTEAFF
d_gene: TRBD1; abundance: -; v_gene: TRBV2; j_gene: TRBJ1-2; CDR3nt: TGTGCCAGCAGTGAATTGGGACAGGGGGACGGAGGCTACACCTTC; CDR3aa: CASSELGQGDGGYTF
d_gene: -; abundance: -; v_gene: TRBV4-3; j_gene: TRBJ1-1; CDR3nt: TGCGCCAGCAGCCCCGCGGTCCAGGGGCAAACTGAAGCTTTCTTT; CDR3aa: CASSPAVQGQTEAFF
d_gene: TRBD1; abundance: -; v_gene: TRBV7-2; j_gene: TRBJ1-2; CDR3nt: TGTGCCAGCAGCCCGCCACCGAGGACAGGTTATGGCTACACCTTC; CDR3aa: CASSPPPRTGYGYTF
d_gene: -; abundance: -; v_gene: TRBV3-1/TRBV3-2; j_gene: TRBJ1-1; CDR3nt: TGTGCCAGCAGACACACCTACAGGGTGATGATAATGATTGAGACTGAAGCTTTCTTT; CDR3aa: CASRHTYRVMIMIETEAFF
d_gene: -; abundance: once; v_gene: TRBV15; j_gene: TRBJ2-3; CDR3nt: TGTGCCACCAGCAGAAACCAGGGCCTTAGAACAGATACGCAGTATTTT; CDR3aa: CATSRNQGLRTDTQYF
d_gene: -; abundance: once; v_gene: TRBV3-1/TRBV3-2; j_gene: TRBJ1-2; CDR3nt: TGTGCCAGCAGCCTCGGGCAGGGGCCGACCTTC; CDR3aa: CASSLGQGPTF
d_gene: TRBD1; abundance: -; v_gene: TRBV18; j_gene: TRBJ2-7; CDR3nt: TGTGCCAGCTCACCTGACAGGGGGTCTTCCTACGAGCAGTACTTC; CDR3aa: CASSPDRGSSYEQYF
d_gene: -; abundance: -; v_gene: TRBV28; j_gene: TRBJ1-6; CDR3nt: TGTGCCAGCAGTTTAGGGCTCACCTATAATTCACCCCTCCACTTT; CDR3aa: CASSLGLTYNSPLHF